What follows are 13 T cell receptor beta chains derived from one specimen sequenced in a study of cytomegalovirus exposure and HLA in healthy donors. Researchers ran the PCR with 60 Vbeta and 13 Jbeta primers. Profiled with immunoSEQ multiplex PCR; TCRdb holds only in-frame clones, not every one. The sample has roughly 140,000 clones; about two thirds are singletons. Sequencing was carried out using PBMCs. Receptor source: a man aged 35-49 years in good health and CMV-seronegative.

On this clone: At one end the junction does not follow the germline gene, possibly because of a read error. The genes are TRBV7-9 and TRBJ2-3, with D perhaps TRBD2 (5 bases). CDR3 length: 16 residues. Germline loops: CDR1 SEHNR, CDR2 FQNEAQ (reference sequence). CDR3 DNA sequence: TGTTCCAGTACGGAGGATGACAACCTGGGGACAGATACGCAGTATTTT. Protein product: CSSTEDDNLGTDTQYF.

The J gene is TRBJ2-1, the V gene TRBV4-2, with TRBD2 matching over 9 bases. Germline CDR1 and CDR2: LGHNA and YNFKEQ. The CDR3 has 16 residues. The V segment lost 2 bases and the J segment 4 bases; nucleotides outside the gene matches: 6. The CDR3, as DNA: TGTGCCAGCAGCCAAATTAGCGGGGGACGGTACAATGAGCAGTTCTTC. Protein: CASSQISGGRYNEQFF.

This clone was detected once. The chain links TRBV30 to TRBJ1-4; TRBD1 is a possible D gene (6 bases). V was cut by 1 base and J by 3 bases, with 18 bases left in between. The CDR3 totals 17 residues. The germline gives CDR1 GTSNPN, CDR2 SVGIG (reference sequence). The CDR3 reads CAWSDRRGPGANEKLFF. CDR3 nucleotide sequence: TGTGCCTGGAGTGATCGCCGAGGGCCAGGGGCTAATGAAAAACTGTTTTTT.

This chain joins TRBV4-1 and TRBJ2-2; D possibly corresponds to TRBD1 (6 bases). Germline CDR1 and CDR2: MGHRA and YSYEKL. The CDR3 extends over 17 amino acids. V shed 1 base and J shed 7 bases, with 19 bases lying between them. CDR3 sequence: CASSQGRVGGYNGELFF. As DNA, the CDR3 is TGCGCCAGCAGCCAAGGACGAGTAGGGGGTTACAACGGGGAGCTGTTTTTT.

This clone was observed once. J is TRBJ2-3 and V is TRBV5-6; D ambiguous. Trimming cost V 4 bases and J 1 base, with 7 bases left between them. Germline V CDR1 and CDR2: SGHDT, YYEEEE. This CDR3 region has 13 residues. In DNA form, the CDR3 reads TGTGCCAGCAGCGCGCTTGGCACAGATACGCAGTATTTT. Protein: CASSALGTDTQYF.

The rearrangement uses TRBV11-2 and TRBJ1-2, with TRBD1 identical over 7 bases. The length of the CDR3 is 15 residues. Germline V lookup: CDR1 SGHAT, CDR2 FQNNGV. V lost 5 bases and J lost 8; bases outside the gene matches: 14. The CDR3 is CASSNSRRETGGYTF. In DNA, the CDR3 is TGTGCCAGCAGCAACTCCCGGAGGGAGACAGGGGGCTACACCTTC.

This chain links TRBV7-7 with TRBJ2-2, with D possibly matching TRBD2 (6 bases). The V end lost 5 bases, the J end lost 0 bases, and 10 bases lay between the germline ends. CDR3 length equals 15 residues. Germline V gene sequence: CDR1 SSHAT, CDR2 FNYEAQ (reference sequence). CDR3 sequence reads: CASSRGAANTGELFF. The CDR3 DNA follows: TGTGCCAGCAGCCGCGGGGCGGCGAACACCGGGGAGCTGTTTTTT.

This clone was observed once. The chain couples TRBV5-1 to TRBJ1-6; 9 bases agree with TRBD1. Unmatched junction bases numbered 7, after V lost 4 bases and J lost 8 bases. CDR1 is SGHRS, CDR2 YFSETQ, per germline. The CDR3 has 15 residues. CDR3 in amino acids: CASSPRQGEDSPLHF. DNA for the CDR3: TGCGCCAGCAGCCCAAGACAGGGGGAGGATTCACCCCTCCACTTT.

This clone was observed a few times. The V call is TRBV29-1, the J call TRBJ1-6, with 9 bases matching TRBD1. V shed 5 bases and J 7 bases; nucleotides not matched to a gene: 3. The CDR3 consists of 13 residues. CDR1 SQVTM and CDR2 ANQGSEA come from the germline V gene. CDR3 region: CSVSTGGNSPLHF. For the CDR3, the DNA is TGCAGCGTTTCTACAGGGGGCAATTCACCCCTCCACTTT.

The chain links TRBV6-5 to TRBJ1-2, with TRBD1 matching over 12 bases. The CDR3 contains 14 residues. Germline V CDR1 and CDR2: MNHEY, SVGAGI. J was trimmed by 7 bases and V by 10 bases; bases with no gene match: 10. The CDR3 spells CATHRDRGLGGYTF. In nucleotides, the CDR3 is TGTGCCACTCACCGGGACAGGGGGCTTGGTGGCTACACCTTC.

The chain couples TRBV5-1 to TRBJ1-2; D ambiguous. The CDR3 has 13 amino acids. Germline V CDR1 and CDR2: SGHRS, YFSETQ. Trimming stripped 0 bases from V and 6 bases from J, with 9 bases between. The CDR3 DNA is TGCGCCAGCAGCTTGGCCCGTCGGGATGGCTACACCTTC. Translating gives CASSLARRDGYTF. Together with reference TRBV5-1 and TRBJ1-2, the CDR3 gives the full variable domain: KAGVTQTPRYLIKTRGQQVTLSCSPISGHRSVSWYQQTPGQGLQFLFEYFSETQRNKGNFPGRFSGRQFSNSRSEMNVSTLELGDSALYLCASSLARRDGYTFGSGTRLTVV.

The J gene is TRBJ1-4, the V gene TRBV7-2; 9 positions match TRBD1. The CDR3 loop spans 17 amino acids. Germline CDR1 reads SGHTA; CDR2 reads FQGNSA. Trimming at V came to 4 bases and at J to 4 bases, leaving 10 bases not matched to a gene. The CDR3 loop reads CASSSSQGAVNNEKLFF. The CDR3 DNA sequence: TGTGCCAGCAGCTCGTCACAGGGGGCAGTAAATAATGAAAAACTGTTTTTT.

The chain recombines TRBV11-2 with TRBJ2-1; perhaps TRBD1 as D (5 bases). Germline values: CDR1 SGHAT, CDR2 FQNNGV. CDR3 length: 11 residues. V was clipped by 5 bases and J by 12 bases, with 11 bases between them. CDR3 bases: TGTGCCAGCAGCCCAGGGTATGGGCAGTTCTTC. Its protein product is CASSPGYGQFF.